Below are 32 T cell receptor beta chains sequenced from a single sample in a study of cytomegalovirus exposure and HLA in healthy donors. Researchers ran the PCR with 60 Vbeta and 13 Jbeta primers. The assay was immunoSEQ multiplex PCR, and TCRdb's table has in-frame clones only and misses some. The sample includes about 190,000 clones, around 73% of them seen just once. The material sequenced was PBMCs. These receptors all come from a woman aged 25 to 45 in good health and CMV-seropositive.

The chain combines TRBV7-9 with TRBJ2-1, with 12 bases matching TRBD2. CDR1 SEHNR and CDR2 FQNEAQ come from the germline V gene (reference sequence). The CDR3 has 17 residues. Trimming cost V 4 bases and J 0 bases; bases outside gene matches: 4. CDR3 nucleotide sequence: TGTGCCAGCAGCTCGCTGACTAGCGGGAGCTCCTACAATGAGCAGTTCTTC. Encoded protein: CASSSLTSGSSYNEQFF.

This rearrangement joins TRBV7-2 to TRBJ2-7, with 10 bases aligning to TRBD2. Germline V gene lookup returns CDR1 SGHTA and CDR2 FQGNSA. The CDR3 has 15 amino acids. V shed 5 bases and J 2 bases; nucleotides not matched to a gene: 6. This CDR3 is CASSPSGSIPYEQYF. CDR3 DNA sequence: TGTGCCAGCAGCCCTAGCGGGAGTATCCCCTACGAGCAGTACTTC.

The rearrangement joins TRBV19 to TRBJ2-1; TRBD2 is a possible D gene (6 bases). CDR1 is LNHDA, CDR2 SQIVND, per germline (reference sequence). The length of the CDR3 is 14 residues. V dropped 7 bases and J dropped 1 base, with 11 bases sitting between them. CDR3 bases: TGTGCCAGTAATCTAGCGTTGTCCTACAATGAGCAGTTCTTC. Its protein product is CASNLALSYNEQFF.

The gene calls are TRBV5-4 and TRBJ2-3; 7 bases map to TRBD1. Per germline, CDR1 SGHNT and CDR2 YYREEE (reference sequence). Trimming at V came to 3 bases and at J to 6 bases, leaving 13 bases not matched to a gene. CDR3 length: 16 amino acids. The DNA for the CDR3 is TGTGCCAGCAGCTCGGACAGGCCAACATTGGGGGATACGCAGTATTTT. Amino acids: CASSSDRPTLGDTQYF.

The V call is TRBV7-2, the J call TRBJ2-2; possible D gene TRBD1, 5 bases. CDR1 and CDR2 (germline): SGHTA, FQGNSA. Trimming pared 5 bases from V and 5 bases from J, leaving 9 bases between. CDR3 length: 13 residues. DNA for the CDR3: TGTGCCAGCAGCCCCCAGGGTACCGGGGAGCTGTTTTTT. As protein: CASSPQGTGELFF.

This clone was found a few times. The chain links TRBV19 to TRBJ1-5; D uncertain. Trimming removed 5 bases at V and 1 base at J, with 6 bases between. The CDR3 has 13 amino acids. Germline lookup yields CDR1 LNHDA and CDR2 SQIVND (reference sequence). CDR3 nucleotides: TGTGCCAGTAGTTCCCTCAGCAATCAGCCCCAGCATTTT. Translated, it gives CASSSLSNQPQHF.

The V and J genes are TRBV2 and TRBJ1-2; D not certain. V lost 3 bases to trimming and J lost 8 bases, with 13 bases between them. Germline values: CDR1 SNHLY, CDR2 FYNNEI. CDR3 length: 13 residues. The CDR3 DNA is TGTGCCAGCAGTGACTCTGAACTATACGGCTACACCTTC. Its translation: CASSDSELYGYTF.

This clone has a single count. The chain links TRBV30 to TRBJ1-5; TRBD1 agrees at 8 bases. Looked up from germline, CDR1 is GTSNPN and CDR2 is SVGIG (reference sequence). V was clipped by 4 bases and J by 4 bases; unmatched bases: 9. CDR3 length equals 15 residues. Written as DNA, the CDR3 is TGTGCCTGGAACCCCCGGGACAGGCGTAATCAGCCCCAGCATTTT. It yields the protein CAWNPRDRRNQPQHF.

This clone was found once. V gene TRBV28 combines with J gene TRBJ1-6; a possible D gene is TRBD1 (6 bases). Germline V CDR1 and CDR2: MDHEN, SYDVKM. V dropped 5 bases and J dropped 9 bases, with 17 bases sitting between them. This CDR3 is built from 15 residues. CDR3 loop: CASSPIQGTGSPLHF. The CDR3 bases are TGTGCCAGCAGTCCCATACAGGGTACTGGTTCACCCCTCCACTTT.

The chain links TRBV5-1 to TRBJ2-1; 9 bases map to TRBD2. This CDR3 has 16 residues. After removal of 5 bases from V and 7 bases from J, the junction contained 13 bases not matched to a gene. Germline V gene lookup returns CDR1 SGHRS and CDR2 YFSETQ. The CDR3 nucleotides read TGCGCCAGCAGGAGATTAGCGGGAGTGGGGGATAATGAGCAGTTCTTC. Its protein product is CASRRLAGVGDNEQFF.

Concerning this clone itself: Just one base apart from a much larger clone, this may be a read error. The chain uses TRBV6-6 and TRBJ1-2, with D unresolved. The CDR3 is made up of 13 amino acids. The V gene's germline CDR1 is MNHNY and CDR2 SVGAGI (reference sequence). V was clipped by 2 bases and J by 1 base, with 5 bases between them. The CDR3 protein is CASSYASNYGYTF. CDR3 sequence (DNA): TGTGCCAGCAGTTACGCCAGTAACTATGGCTACACCTTC.

This chain joins TRBV4-1 and TRBJ2-7; TRBD2 aligns across 10 bases. V was pared by 4 bases and J by 0 bases, with 6 bases of the junction left unmatched. Germline V gene data show CDR1 as MGHRA and CDR2 as YSYEKL. This CDR3 is built from 16 residues. The CDR3 region is CASSPSGLAASYEQYF. CDR3 nucleotides: TGCGCCAGCAGCCCCTCTGGACTAGCGGCCTCCTACGAGCAGTACTTC.

The gene calls are TRBV7-9 and TRBJ2-7; D might be TRBD1 (5 bases). CDR3 length: 16 residues. CDR1 is SEHNR and CDR2 is FQNEAQ in the germline V gene (reference sequence). The germline V and J ends were trimmed by 1 base and 0 bases, with 13 bases remaining between them. Written as DNA, the CDR3 is TGTGCCAGCAGCTTAGTGCTAACAGGCAGCTCCTACGAGCAGTACTTC. Residues: CASSLVLTGSSYEQYF.

This clone was detected a few times. The chain is built from TRBV6-6 and TRBJ1-1; possible D gene TRBD1, 6 bases. With 10 bases removed from V and 3 bases from J, the gap between germline ends came to 18 bases. The CDR3 loop spans 14 amino acids. Germline V gene sequence: CDR1 MNHNY, CDR2 SVGAGI (reference sequence). In nucleotides, the CDR3 is TGTGCCACCGCAAACAGGGTGGGGCACACTGAAGCTTTCTTT. Amino acid sequence: CATANRVGHTEAFF.

As to this clone: Other DNA sequences in this sample translate to the same CDR3. This sequence joins TRBV30 and TRBJ2-5; 16 bases align to TRBD2. The CDR3 covers 16 residues. V lost 1 base and J lost 2; bases outside the gene matches: 1. The germline V gene has CDR1 GTSNPN and CDR2 SVGIG (reference sequence). CDR3 loop: CAWSAGLAGGQETQYF. CDR3 coding DNA: TGTGCCTGGAGTGCGGGACTAGCGGGAGGGCAAGAGACCCAGTACTTC.

This rearrangement joins TRBV4-1 to TRBJ2-2; 13 nucleotides agree with TRBD2. V was pared by 3 bases and J by 4 bases, with 2 bases of the junction left unmatched. The CDR3 extends over 16 amino acids. Germline V gene lookup returns CDR1 MGHRA and CDR2 YSYEKL. The CDR3 nucleotides read TGCGCCAGCAGCCAGGGGACTAGCGGGGTCACCGGGGAGCTGTTTTTT. Amino acid sequence: CASSQGTSGVTGELFF.

The V gene is TRBV4-1, the J gene TRBJ2-3, with 7 bases fitting TRBD1. CDR1 MGHRA and CDR2 YSYEKL come from the germline V gene. The CDR3 covers 15 residues. Germline trimming cut 4 bases from V and 2 bases from J; bases unmatched to any gene: 6. The DNA for the CDR3 is TGCGCCAGCAGCCGAACTGGGACAGTCACAGATACGCAGTATTTT. Its protein is CASSRTGTVTDTQYF.

The chain carries TRBV29-1 and TRBJ2-7, with TRBD1 identical over 8 bases. Germline CDR1 reads SQVTM; CDR2 reads ANQGSEA. V gave up 4 bases and J gave up 5 bases; unmatched junction bases: 10. The length of the CDR3 is 14 residues. For the CDR3, the DNA is TGCAGCGTTGCGTTGGACAGGGTTCTCCACGAGCAGTACTTC. Protein: CSVALDRVLHEQYF.

The chain uses TRBV10-2 and TRBJ2-5; 9 nucleotides align to TRBD1. The J call may be faulty, since TRBJ2-7 better matches the DNA end. The CDR3 consists of 14 residues. Germline V gene sequence: CDR1 WSHSY, CDR2 SAAADI. The CDR3 protein is CASYTTGGQYEQYF. Here the CDR3 DNA reads TGCGCCAGCTATACGACAGGGGGTCAGTACGAGCAGTACTTC.

The V call is TRBV27, the J call TRBJ2-7, with D perhaps TRBD2 (6 bases). Germline CDR1 and CDR2: MNHEY and SMNVEV (reference sequence). V was shortened by 6 bases and J by 6 bases, with 15 bases between the two germline ends. This CDR3 contains 13 residues. CDR3 nucleotides: TGTGCCAGCAGCTCTATGCGGGGATCCGAGCAGTACTTC. Translation: CASSSMRGSEQYF.

This clone was detected only once. The chain links TRBV29-1 to TRBJ2-5, with a possible D match to TRBD2 (6 bases). Germline loops: CDR1 SQVTM, CDR2 ANQGSEA. The CDR3 spans 16 residues. Trimming stripped 4 bases from V and 2 bases from J, with 20 bases between. The CDR3 sequence: CSVGRAAAGSQETQYF. The CDR3 bases are TGCAGCGTTGGAAGAGCGGCGGCGGGATCGCAAGAGACCCAGTACTTC.

This rearrangement joins TRBV19 to TRBJ2-5; 11 bases agree with TRBD2. CDR3 length: 16 amino acids. Germline V gene data show CDR1 as LNHDA and CDR2 as SQIVND (reference sequence). The J segment lost 5 bases and the V segment lost 5 bases, leaving 10 bases of the junction unmatched. CDR3 in amino acids: CASSLGLAGLRETQYF. For the CDR3, the DNA is TGTGCCAGTAGTCTCGGACTAGCGGGTCTTCGGGAGACCCAGTACTTC.

The chain uses TRBV11-3 and TRBJ2-5; weak D call: TRBD2 (6 bases). Trimming shortened V by 2 bases and J by 1 base, and 11 bases separated the two germline ends. The germline gives CDR1 SGHNT, CDR2 YENEEA. The CDR3 loop spans 15 amino acids. This CDR3 reads CASSLNGGTQETQYF. The CDR3 region has the DNA TGTGCCAGCAGCTTAAATGGAGGGACCCAAGAGACCCAGTACTTC.

The chain carries TRBV15 and TRBJ1-5; tentative D call: TRBD1 (5 bases). Germline values: CDR1 LNHNV, CDR2 YYDKDF (reference sequence). This CDR3 region has 14 residues. The V and J ends lost 4 bases and 4 bases respectively, with 11 bases between them. The CDR3 coding sequence is TGTGCCACCAGCATAATACAGGCTAATCAGCCCCAGCATTTT. This codes for CATSIIQANQPQHF.

V is TRBV5-6 and J is TRBJ1-5, with D tentatively TRBD1 (6 bases). V gave up 4 bases and J gave up 4 bases, with 15 bases separating them. This CDR3 has 15 residues. Looked up from germline, CDR1 is SGHDT and CDR2 is YYEEEE. The CDR3 region has the DNA TGTGCCAGCAGCCTCAGGGGAATATGGAATCAGCCCCAGCATTTT. This gives the protein CASSLRGIWNQPQHF.

The chain is built from TRBV25-1 and TRBJ2-7, with 10 bases aligning to TRBD2. V shed 3 bases and J 7 bases; nucleotides not matched to a gene: 12. The CDR3 covers 16 residues. The germline V gene encodes CDR1 MGHDK and CDR2 SYGVNS. CDR3: CASSDPTLAGAGEQYF. The CDR3 DNA reads TGTGCCAGCAGTGATCCGACTCTAGCGGGAGCGGGGGAGCAGTACTTC.

Written as DNA, the CDR3 is TGCGCCAGCAGCCGCTCGGGACTAGCGGGAGCCGGGGAGACCCAGTACTTC. Protein: CASSRSGLAGAGETQYF. The J gene is TRBJ2-5, the V gene TRBV4-3, with 14 bases lining up with TRBD2. The CDR3 runs 17 residues. The trim removed 4 bases at V and 5 bases at J, leaving 9 bases unmatched. Germline V gives CDR1 LGHNA, CDR2 YSLEER.

The chain has TRBV19 and TRBJ2-1, with TRBD2 matching over 9 bases. The CDR3 loop spans 15 amino acids. V dropped 5 bases and J dropped 10; count of bases not matched to a gene: 12. Germline V CDR1 and CDR2: LNHDA, SQIVND (reference sequence). CDR3 sequence: CASSGSSGTWGEQFF. For the CDR3, the DNA is TGTGCCAGTAGTGGGTCTAGCGGGACCTGGGGGGAGCAGTTCTTC. The full variable domain, in which reference TRBV19 and TRBJ2-1 provide the parts outside the CDR3, is DGGITQSPKYLFRKEGQNVTLSCEQNLNHDAMYWYRQDPGQGLRLIYYSQIVNDFQKGDIAEGYSVSREKKESFPLTVTSAQKNPTAFYLCASSGSSGTWGEQFFGPGTRLTVL.

V is TRBV7-9 and J is TRBJ1-4; TRBD1 matches at 11 bases. V was pared by 1 base and J by 3 bases, with 7 bases of the junction left unmatched. Germline V gene data show CDR1 as SEHNR and CDR2 as FQNEAQ (reference sequence). CDR3 length: 18 amino acids. In DNA, the CDR3 is TGTGCCAGCAGCTTAGTAGGACAGGGGGCTTCGGCTAATGAAAAACTGTTTTTT. It yields the protein CASSLVGQGASANEKLFF. The full variable domain, its missing parts supplied by reference TRBV7-9 and TRBJ1-4, is DTGVSQNPRHKITKRGQNVTFRCDPISEHNRLYWYRQTLGQGPEFLTYFQNEAQLEKSRLLSDRFSAERPKGSFSTLEIQRTEQGDSAMYLCASSLVGQGASANEKLFFGSGTQLSVL.

The rearrangement uses TRBV6-1 and TRBJ1-5, with TRBD1 matching over 8 bases. After removal of 6 bases from V and 7 bases from J, the junction contained 5 bases not matched to a gene. Germline lookup yields CDR1 MNHNS and CDR2 SASEGT. There are 13 residues in the CDR3. CDR3 amino acids: CASRIQGDQPQHF. The CDR3, as DNA: TGTGCCAGCAGGATACAGGGGGACCAGCCCCAGCATTTT.

The chain employs TRBV28 and TRBJ2-2; D unclear. V lost 6 bases and J lost 3, with 14 bases in between. The CDR3 loop spans 15 amino acids. CDR1 is MDHEN and CDR2 is SYDVKM in the germline V gene. Written as DNA, the CDR3 is TGTGCCAGCAGCCGAGACAACACCGACACCGGGGAGCTGTTTTTT. Amino acids: CASSRDNTDTGELFF.

By proportion, this clone is medium-sized. This sequence joins TRBV5-8 and TRBJ1-5; a weak D match, TRBD1 (5 bases). Deletions cut 2 bases from V and 0 bases from J, with 9 bases between. Germline V gene sequence: CDR1 SGHTS, CDR2 YDEGEE. There are 15 residues in the CDR3. The CDR3 nucleotides read TGTGCCAGCAGCTTTCAGGGTTATAGCAATCAGCCCCAGCATTTT. Its translation: CASSFQGYSNQPQHF.